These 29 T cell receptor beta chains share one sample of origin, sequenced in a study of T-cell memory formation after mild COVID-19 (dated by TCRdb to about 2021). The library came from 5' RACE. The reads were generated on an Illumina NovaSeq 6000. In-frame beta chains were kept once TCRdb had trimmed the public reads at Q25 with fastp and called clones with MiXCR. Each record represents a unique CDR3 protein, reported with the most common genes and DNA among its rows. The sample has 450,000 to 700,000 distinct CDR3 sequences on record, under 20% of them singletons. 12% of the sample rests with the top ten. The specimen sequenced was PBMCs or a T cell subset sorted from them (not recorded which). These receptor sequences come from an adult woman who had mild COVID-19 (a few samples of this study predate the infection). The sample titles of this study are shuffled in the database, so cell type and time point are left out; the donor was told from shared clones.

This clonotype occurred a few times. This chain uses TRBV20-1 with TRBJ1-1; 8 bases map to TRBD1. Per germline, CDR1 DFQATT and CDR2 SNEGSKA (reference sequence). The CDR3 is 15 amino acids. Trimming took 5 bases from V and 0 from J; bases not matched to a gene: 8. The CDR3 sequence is CSAQYRTGMNTEAFF. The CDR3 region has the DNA TGCAGTGCTCAGTACCGGACAGGGATGAACACTGAAGCTTTCTTT.

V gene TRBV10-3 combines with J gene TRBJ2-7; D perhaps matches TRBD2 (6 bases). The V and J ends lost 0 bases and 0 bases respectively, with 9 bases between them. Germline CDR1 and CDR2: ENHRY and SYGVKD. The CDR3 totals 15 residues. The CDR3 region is CAISESERVSYEQYF. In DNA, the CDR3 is TGTGCCATCAGTGAGTCTGAGCGGGTCTCCTACGAGCAGTACTTC.

Here the CDR3 DNA reads TGTGCCAGCAGTTTGACTAGCGGGAGGGAGTTCTTC. Its protein is CASSLTSGREFF. The chain is built from TRBV28 and TRBJ2-1; the match to TRBD2 covers 14 bases. V lost 3 bases, J lost 14 bases, and 0 bases stayed unmatched. The CDR3 covers 12 residues. Germline CDR1 and CDR2: MDHEN and SYDVKM.

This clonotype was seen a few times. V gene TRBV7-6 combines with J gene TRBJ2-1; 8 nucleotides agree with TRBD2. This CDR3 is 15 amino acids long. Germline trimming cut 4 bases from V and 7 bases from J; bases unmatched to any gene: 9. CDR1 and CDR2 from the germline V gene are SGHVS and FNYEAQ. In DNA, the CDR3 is TGTGCCAGCAGCTCGAATAGGGTAGCGGGGAATGAGCAGTTCTTC. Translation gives CASSSNRVAGNEQFF.

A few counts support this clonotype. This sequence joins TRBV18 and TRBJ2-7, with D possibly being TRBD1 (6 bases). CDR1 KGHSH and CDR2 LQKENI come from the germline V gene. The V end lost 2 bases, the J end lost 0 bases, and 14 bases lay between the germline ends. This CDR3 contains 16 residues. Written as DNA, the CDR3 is TGTGCCAGCTCACCAGGACAGCTTATTAACTCCTACGAGCAGTACTTC. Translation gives CASSPGQLINSYEQYF.

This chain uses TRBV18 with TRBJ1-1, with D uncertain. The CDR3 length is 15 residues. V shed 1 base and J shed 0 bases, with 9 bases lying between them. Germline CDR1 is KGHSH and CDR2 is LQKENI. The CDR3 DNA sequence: TGTGCCAGCTCACCACTGGAAACGATGAACACTGAAGCTTTCTTT. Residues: CASSPLETMNTEAFF.

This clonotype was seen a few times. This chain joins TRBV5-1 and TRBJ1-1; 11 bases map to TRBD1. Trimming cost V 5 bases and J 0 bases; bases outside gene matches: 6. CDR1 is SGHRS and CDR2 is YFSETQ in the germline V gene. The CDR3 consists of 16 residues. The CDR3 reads CASSSGQGGLNTEAFF. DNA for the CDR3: TGCGCCAGCAGTTCGGGACAGGGGGGATTGAACACTGAAGCTTTCTTT.

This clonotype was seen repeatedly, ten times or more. CDR3 protein: CASSYSSNNEQFF. The CDR3 nucleotides read TGTGCCAGCAGTTACTCGTCTAACAATGAGCAGTTCTTC. The V call is TRBV6-2 or TRBV6-3, the J call TRBJ2-1; the D is unclear. Per the germline V gene, CDR1 is MNHEY and CDR2 is SVGEGT. The CDR3 loop spans 13 amino acids. V shed 0 bases and J shed 5 bases, with 5 bases lying between them.

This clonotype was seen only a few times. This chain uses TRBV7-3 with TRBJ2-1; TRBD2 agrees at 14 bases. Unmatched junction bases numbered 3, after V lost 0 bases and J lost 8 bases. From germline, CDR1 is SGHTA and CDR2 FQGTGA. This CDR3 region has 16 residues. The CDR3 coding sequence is TGTGCCAGCAGCTTAACCGGGACTAGCGGGAGCTATGAGCAGTTCTTC. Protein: CASSLTGTSGSYEQFF.

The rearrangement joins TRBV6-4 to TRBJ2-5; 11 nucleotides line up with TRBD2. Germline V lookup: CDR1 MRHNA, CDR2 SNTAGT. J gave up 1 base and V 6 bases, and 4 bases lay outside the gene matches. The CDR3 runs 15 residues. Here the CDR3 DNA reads TGTGCCAGCAGCGAAACTAGCGGGAGCCAAGAGACCCAGTACTTC. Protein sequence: CASSETSGSQETQYF.

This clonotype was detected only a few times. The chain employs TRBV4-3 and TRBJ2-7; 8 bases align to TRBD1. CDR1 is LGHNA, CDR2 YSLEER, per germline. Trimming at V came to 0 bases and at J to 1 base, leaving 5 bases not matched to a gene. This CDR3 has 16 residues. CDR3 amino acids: CASSQDHRGMSYEQYF. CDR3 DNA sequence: TGCGCCAGCAGCCAAGACCACAGGGGGATGTCCTACGAGCAGTACTTC.

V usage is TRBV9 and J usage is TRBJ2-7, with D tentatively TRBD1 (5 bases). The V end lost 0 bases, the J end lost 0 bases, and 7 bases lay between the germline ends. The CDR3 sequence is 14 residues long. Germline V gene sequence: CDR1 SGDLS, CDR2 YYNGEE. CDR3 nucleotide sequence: TGTGCCAGCAGCGTAGGGACAAACTCCTACGAGCAGTACTTC. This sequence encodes CASSVGTNSYEQYF.

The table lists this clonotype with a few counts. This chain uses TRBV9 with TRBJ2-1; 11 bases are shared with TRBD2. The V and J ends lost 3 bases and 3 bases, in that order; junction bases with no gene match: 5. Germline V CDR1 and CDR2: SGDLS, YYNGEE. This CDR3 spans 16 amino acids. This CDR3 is CASSGTGTSGYNEQFF. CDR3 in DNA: TGTGCCAGCAGCGGAACCGGGACTAGCGGCTACAATGAGCAGTTCTTC.

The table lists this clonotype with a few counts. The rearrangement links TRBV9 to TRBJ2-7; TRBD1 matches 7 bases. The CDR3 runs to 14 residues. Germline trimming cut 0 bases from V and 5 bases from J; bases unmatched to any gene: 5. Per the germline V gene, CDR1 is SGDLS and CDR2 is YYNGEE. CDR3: CASSVADRVHEQYF. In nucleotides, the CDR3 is TGTGCCAGCAGCGTAGCCGACAGGGTCCACGAGCAGTACTTC.

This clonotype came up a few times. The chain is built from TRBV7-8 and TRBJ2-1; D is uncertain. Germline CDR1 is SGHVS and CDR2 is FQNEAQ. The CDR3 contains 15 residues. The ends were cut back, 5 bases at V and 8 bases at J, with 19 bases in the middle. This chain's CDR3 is CASSPRSSPGDEQFF. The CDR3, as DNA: TGTGCCAGCAGCCCCCGATCTTCCCCCGGCGATGAGCAGTTCTTC.

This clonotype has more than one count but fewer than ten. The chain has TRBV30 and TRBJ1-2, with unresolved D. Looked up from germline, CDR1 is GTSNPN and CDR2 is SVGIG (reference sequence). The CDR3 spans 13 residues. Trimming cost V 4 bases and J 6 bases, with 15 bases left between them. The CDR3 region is CAWTPLIGNGYTF. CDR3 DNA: TGTGCCTGGACCCCGTTGATAGGCAATGGCTACACCTTC.

The CDR3 DNA sequence: TGTGCCGGCGATCTAGACAGAAACACTGAAGCTTTCTTT. Amino acids: CAGDLDRNTEAFF. The chain is built from TRBV2 and TRBJ1-1, with a tentative D call TRBD1 (5 bases). Between the trimmed V and J ends, which lost 11 bases and 2 bases, there was a span of 15 bases. Germline V gene lookup returns CDR1 SNHLY and CDR2 FYNNEI. There are 13 residues in the CDR3.

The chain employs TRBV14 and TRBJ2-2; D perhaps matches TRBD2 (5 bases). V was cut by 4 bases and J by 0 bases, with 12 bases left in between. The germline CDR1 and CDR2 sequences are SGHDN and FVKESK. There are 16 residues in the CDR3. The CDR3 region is CASSLLRATNTGELFF. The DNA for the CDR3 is TGTGCCAGCAGCCTCCTGAGGGCCACGAACACCGGGGAGCTGTTTTTT.

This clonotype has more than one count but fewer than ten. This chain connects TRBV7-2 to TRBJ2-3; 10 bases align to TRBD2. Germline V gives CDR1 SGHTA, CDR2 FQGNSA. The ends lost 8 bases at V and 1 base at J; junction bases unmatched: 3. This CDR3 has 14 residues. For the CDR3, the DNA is TGTGCCAGCCCAACTAGCGGGGGCACAGATACGCAGTATTTT. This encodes CASPTSGGTDTQYF.

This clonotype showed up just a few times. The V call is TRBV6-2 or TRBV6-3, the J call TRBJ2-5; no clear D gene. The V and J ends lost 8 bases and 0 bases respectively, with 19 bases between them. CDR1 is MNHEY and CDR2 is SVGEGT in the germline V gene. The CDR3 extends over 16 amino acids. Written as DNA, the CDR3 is TGTGCCAGCCAAGGCATCTCGCAAGCAGACCAAGAGACCCAGTACTTC. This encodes CASQGISQADQETQYF.

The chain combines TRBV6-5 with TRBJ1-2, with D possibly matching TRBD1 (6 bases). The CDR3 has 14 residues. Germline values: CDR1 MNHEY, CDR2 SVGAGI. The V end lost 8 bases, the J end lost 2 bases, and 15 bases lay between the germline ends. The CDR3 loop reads CASGGDITNYGYTF. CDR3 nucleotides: TGTGCCAGCGGGGGGGACATCACCAACTATGGCTACACCTTC.

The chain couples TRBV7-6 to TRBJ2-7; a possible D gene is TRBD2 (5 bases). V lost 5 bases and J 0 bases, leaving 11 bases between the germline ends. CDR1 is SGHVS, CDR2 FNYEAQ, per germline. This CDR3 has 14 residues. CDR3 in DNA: TGTGCCAGCAGCAACGGACTTAGCTCCTACGAGCAGTACTTC. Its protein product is CASSNGLSSYEQYF.

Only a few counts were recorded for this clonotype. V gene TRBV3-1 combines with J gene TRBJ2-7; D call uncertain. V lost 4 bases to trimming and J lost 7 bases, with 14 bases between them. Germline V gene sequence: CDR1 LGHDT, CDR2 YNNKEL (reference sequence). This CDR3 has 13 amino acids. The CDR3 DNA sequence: TGTGCCAGCAGCCGGGGAAATCTAGTTGAGCAGTACTTC. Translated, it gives CASSRGNLVEQYF.

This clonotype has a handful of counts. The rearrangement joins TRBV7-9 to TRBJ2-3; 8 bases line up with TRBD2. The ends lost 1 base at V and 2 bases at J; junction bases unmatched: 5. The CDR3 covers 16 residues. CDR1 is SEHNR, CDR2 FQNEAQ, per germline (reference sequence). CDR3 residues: CASSLGAGGATDTQYF. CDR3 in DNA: TGTGCCAGCAGCTTAGGGGCCGGGGGGGCCACAGATACGCAGTATTTT.

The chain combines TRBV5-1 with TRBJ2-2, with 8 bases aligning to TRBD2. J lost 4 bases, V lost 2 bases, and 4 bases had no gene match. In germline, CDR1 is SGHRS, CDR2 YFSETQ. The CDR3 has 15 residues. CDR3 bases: TGCGCCAGCAGCTTTAGCGGGGAGTTCACCGGGGAGCTGTTTTTT. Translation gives CASSFSGEFTGELFF.

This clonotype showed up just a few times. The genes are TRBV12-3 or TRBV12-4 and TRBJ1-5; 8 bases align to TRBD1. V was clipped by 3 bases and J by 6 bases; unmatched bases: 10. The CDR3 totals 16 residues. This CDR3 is CASSFRMTGVVQPQHF. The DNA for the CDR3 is TGTGCCAGCAGTTTCCGAATGACAGGGGTGGTTCAGCCCCAGCATTTT.

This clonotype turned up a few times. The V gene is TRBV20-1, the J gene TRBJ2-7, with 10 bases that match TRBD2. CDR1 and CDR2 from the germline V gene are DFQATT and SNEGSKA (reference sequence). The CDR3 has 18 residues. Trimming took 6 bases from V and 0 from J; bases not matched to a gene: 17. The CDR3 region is CSARGLAGATKLSYEQYF. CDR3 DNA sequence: TGCAGTGCGAGGGGTCTAGCGGGGGCCACAAAACTCTCCTACGAGCAGTACTTC.

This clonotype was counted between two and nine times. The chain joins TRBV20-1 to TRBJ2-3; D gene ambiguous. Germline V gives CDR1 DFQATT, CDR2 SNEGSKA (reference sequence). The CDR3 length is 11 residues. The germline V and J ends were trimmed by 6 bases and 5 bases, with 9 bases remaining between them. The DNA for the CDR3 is TGCAGTGCGGGTAGACTAGATACGCAGTATTTT. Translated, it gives CSAGRLDTQYF.

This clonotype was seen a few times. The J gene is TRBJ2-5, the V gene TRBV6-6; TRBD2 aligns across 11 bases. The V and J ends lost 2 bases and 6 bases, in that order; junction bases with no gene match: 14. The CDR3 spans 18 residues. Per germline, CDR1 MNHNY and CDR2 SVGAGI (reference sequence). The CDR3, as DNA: TGTGCCAGCAGTTACACATCCGGGACTAGCGGCTTATTGAAGACCCAGTACTTC. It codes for CASSYTSGTSGLLKTQYF.